One and the same sample provided the 2 T cell receptor beta chains below, sequenced in a study of CD8 T cells in Susac syndrome. With random hexamers, reverse transcription was performed on about 0.5 to 1 ug of RNA. TCRdb redid the calling of the immunoSEQ multiplex PCR reads with MiXCR, one entry per CDR3 protein. The data show about 200,000 distinct CDR3 sequences, roughly nine tenths seen once. Sequencing was performed on CD8+ T cells from PBMCs. Receptors originate from a human donor with multiple sclerosis.

This clonotype was observed once. The CDR3 here is CSRFVLGGENYGYTF. CDR3 sequence (DNA): TGCAGCAGATTTGTATTGGGAGGGGAGAACTATGGCTACACCTTC. The V gene is TRBV20-1, the J gene TRBJ1-2, with D possibly matching TRBD1 (5 bases). The CDR3 totals 15 residues. Looked up from germline, CDR1 is DFQATT and CDR2 is SNEGSKA (reference sequence).

The V call is TRBV7-3, the J call TRBJ2-1; 10 bases line up with TRBD2. Germline-derived CDR1 and CDR2 are SGHTA and FQGTGA. The V gene end was trimmed by 2 bases and the J gene end by 9 bases; junction bases not matched to a gene: 4. The CDR3 sequence is 14 residues long. As DNA, the CDR3 is TGTGCCAGCAGCTTACTAGCGGGAGACGGTGAGCAGTTCTTC. Translated: CASSLLAGDGEQFF.